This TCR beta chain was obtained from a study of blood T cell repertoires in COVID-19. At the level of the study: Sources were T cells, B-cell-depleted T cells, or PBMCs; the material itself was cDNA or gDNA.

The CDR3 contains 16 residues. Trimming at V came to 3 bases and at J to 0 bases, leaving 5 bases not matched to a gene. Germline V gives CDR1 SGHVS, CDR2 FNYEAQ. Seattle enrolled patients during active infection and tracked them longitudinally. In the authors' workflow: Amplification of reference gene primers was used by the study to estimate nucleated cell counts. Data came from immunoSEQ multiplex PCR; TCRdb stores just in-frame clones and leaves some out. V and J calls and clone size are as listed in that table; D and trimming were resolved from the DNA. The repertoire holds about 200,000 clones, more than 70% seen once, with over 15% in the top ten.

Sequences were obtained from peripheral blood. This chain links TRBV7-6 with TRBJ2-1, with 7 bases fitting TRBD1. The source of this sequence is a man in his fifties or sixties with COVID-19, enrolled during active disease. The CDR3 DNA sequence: TGTGCCAGCAGCTTCGCGGACAGGAGCTCCTACAATGAGCAGTTCTTC. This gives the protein CASSFADRSSYNEQFF.